The T cell receptor (beta chain) under discussion was sequenced for a study of spatial heterogeneity in lung cancer. In the study overall: Consistent detection of more beta-chain than alpha-chain sequences was observed. Regarding the study as a whole: Tumors with more nonsynonymous mutations had more expanded intratumoral alpha and beta TCRs.

As for this clonotype: Its specificity is not known.

On each TCR cDNA molecule, a unique molecular identifier was present. From the 5' RACE reads, TCRdb called clonotypes with MiXCR, one entry per CDR3 protein. The profile shows approximately 8,500 distinct CDR3 sequences, approximately 12% of them singletons. The sample's time point: sample taken at primary tumor resection. Whole RNA was taken from tumor, nontumor lung or frozen PBMC; it was then sequenced unsorted. The trim removed 0 bases at V and 2 bases at J, leaving 2 bases unmatched. The germline V gene has CDR1 DFQATT and CDR2 SNEGSKA (reference sequence). The CDR3 runs 15 residues. V is TRBV20-1 and J is TRBJ2-1, with 9 bases identical to TRBD2. The input for sequencing was lung tumor tissue, taken at surgery. The source is a male donor with early-stage non-small cell lung cancer. The CDR3 DNA reads TGCAGTGCTAGAGATCGCGGGAGGGCCTACAATGAGCAGTTCTTC. Amino acid sequence: CSARDRGRAYNEQFF.